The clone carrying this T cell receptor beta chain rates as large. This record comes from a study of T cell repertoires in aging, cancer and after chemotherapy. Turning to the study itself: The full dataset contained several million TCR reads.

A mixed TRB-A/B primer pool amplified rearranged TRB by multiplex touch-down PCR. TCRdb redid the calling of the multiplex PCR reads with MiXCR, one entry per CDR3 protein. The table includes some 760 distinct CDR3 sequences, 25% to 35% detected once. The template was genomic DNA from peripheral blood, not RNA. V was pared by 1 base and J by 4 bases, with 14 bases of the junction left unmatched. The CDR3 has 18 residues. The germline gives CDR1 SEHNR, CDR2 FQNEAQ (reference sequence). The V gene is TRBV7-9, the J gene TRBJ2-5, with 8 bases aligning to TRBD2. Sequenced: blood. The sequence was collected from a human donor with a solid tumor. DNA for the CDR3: TGTGCCAGCAGCTTAGGGGTCGGGGGGGCGATTCGTAGAGAGACCCAGTACTTC. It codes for CASSLGVGGAIRRETQYF.